This TCR beta chain comes out of a study of chemoradiotherapy in HPV16-positive cancers. The study, taken as a whole, reports: Non-HPV-specific T cells did not expand in tumors during treatment, whereas candidate HPV-specific clones and E7-related motifs did.

As regards this clone: As yet, its antigen is unknown.

The data were produced by immunoSEQ multiplex PCR, yet TCRdb's version contains in-frame clones alone and is incomplete. The sample carries about 23,000 clones, 87% recorded once. The germline CDR1 and CDR2 sequences are GTSNPN and SVGIG (reference sequence). The CDR3 contains 13 residues. Losses at the gene ends were 5 bases for V and 6 bases for J; bases not matched to a gene: 9. Samples were taken several times over chemoradiotherapy. The chain has TRBV30 and TRBJ1-2; TRBD1 agrees at 7 bases. The sequenced sample was blood, obtained from a patient who underwent chemoradiotherapy. The source of this sequence is a human donor with HPV-associated anogenital cancer. CDR3 nucleotide sequence: TGTGCCTGGGCCCGACAGGGATGGGATGGCTACACCTTC. It codes for CAWARQGWDGYTF.